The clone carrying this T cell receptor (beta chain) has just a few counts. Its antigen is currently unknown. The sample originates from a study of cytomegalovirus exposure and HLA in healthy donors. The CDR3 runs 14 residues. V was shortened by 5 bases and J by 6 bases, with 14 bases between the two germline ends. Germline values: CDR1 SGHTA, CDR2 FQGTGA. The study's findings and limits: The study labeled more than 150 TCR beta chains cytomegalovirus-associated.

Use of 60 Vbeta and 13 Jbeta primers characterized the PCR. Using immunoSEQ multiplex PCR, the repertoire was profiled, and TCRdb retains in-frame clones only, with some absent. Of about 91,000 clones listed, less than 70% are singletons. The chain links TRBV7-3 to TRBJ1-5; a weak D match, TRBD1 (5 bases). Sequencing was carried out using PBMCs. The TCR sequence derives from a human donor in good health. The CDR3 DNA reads TGTGCCAGCAGCCCAGGGATAGATGGTCAGCCCCAGCATTTT. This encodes CASSPGIDGQPQHF.